This T cell receptor beta chain appears in the sequencing data of a study of blood T cells in healthy people across ages. The CDR3 is 13 amino acids. From germline, CDR1 is DFQATT and CDR2 SNEGSKA (reference sequence). The germline V and J ends were trimmed by 8 bases and 4 bases, with 17 bases remaining between them. Then a second PCR, running roughly 7 to 11 cycles, was carried out with a sample-barcoded 5' primer and a J-beta primer mix. TCRdb called the 5' RACE reads again in MiXCR, with one record for every CDR3 protein. The top ten clones hold about 11% of a sample with around 1.5 million distinct CDR3 sequences, about 31% of them seen once.

Material: blood. The V and J genes are TRBV20-1 and TRBJ1-1, with D perhaps matching TRBD1 (6 bases). This TCR derives from a young woman in good health. The CDR3 coding sequence is TGCAGTCCAGCTGGCAGGGGCGTCACTGAAGCTTTCTTT. Translation: CSPAGRGVTEAFF.